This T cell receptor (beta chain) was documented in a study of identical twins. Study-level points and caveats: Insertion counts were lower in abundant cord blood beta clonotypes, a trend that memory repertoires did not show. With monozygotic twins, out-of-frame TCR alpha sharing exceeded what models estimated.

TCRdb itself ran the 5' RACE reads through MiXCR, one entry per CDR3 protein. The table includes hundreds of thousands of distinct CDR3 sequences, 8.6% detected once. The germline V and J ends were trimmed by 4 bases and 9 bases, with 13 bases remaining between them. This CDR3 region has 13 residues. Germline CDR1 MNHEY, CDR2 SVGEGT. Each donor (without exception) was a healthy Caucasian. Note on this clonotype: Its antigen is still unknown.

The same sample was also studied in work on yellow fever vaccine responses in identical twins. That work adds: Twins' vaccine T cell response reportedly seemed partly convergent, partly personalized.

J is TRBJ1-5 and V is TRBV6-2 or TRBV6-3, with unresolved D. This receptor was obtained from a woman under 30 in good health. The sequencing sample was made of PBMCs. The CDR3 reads CASSSVNGGPQHF. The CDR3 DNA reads TGTGCCAGCAGTTCCGTCAACGGCGGGCCCCAGCATTTT.